These 4 T cell receptor beta chains came from one sample sequenced in a study of blood T cell repertoires in COVID-19 (dated by TCRdb to the early 2020s). Library creation used the immunoSEQ multiplex PCR assay. TCRdb's version of the immuneACCESS table is confined to in-frame rearrangements and falls short of the full clone set. An unresolved V gene accounts for under half of the shortfall where checked; the remainder is of unknown origin. This sample has around 260,000 clones in its table, and over 75% of those were observed once. 13% of the sample is taken by the ten largest. Material: peripheral blood. These receptors all stem from a human donor in a cohort sampled during active COVID-19.

A few counts support this clone. This chain links TRBV19 with TRBJ1-5; TRBD1 matches 7 bases. The CDR3 extends over 15 amino acids. Per the germline V gene, CDR1 is LNHDA and CDR2 is SQIVND (reference sequence). The J segment lost 2 bases and the V segment lost 5 bases, leaving 6 bases of the junction unmatched. For the CDR3, the DNA is TGTGCCAGTAGTGCGTCAGGGGGAGGCAATCAGCCCCAGCATTTT. As protein: CASSASGGGNQPQHF.

The chain couples TRBV27 to TRBJ2-1; 8 positions match TRBD1. The J segment lost 1 base and the V segment lost 6 bases, leaving 11 bases of the junction unmatched. In germline, CDR1 is MNHEY, CDR2 SMNVEV (reference sequence). The CDR3 contains 17 residues. DNA for the CDR3: TGTGCCAGCAGCACGACAGGGGCTGGAAGATCCTACAATGAGCAGTTCTTC. It encodes CASSTTGAGRSYNEQFF.

The rearrangement uses TRBV3-1 (or the pseudogene TRBV3-2) and TRBJ2-7, with D tentatively TRBD1 (5 bases). Germline CDR1 LGHDT, CDR2 YNNKEL (reference sequence). Trimming took off 8 bases at V and 5 bases at J, with 10 bases between the two ends. The CDR3 runs 11 residues. The chain's CDR3 is CASGQGHEQYF. The CDR3 bases are TGTGCCAGCGGGCAGGGTCACGAGCAGTACTTC.

V is TRBV9 and J is TRBJ1-1; no firm D call. This CDR3 spans 14 amino acids. CDR1 is SGDLS and CDR2 is YYNGEE in the germline V gene. The V end was cut by 2 bases, the J end by 3 bases, with 11 bases between. The CDR3 is CASSVRDGDTEAFF. CDR3 in DNA: TGTGCCAGCAGCGTGCGGGATGGTGACACTGAAGCTTTCTTT.